A single sample is the source of the 21 T cell receptor beta chains below, sequenced in a study of T-cell reconstitution after alpha-beta-depleted transplantation in children. Construction of the TCRbeta library involved unique molecular identifiers. In TCRdb, the PCR reads were re-called with MiXCR into one record per CDR3 protein. Among fewer than 1 million distinct CDR3 sequences listed, around 17% were seen once. This specimen consisted of PBMCs, mostly from graft donor cells, obtained 360 days after TCRalphabeta/CD19-depleted stem cell transplant. These receptors originate from a male patient under 18 who had a stem cell transplant for acute lymphoblastic leukemia, so the T cells may come from the graft donor.

DNA of the CDR3: TGCAGTGCTGGGACTAGCAACTCCTACAATGAGCAGTTCTTC. Amino acids: CSAGTSNSYNEQFF. The rearrangement links TRBV20-1 to TRBJ2-1; 9 bases line up with TRBD2. The V segment lost 5 bases and the J segment 0 bases; nucleotides outside the gene matches: 2. Looked up from germline, CDR1 is DFQATT and CDR2 is SNEGSKA (reference sequence). There are 14 residues in the CDR3.

The chain uses TRBV7-9 and TRBJ2-5; 7 bases line up with TRBD1. V shed 1 base, J shed 0 bases, and the junction held 2 bases outside the gene matches. Germline CDR1 SEHNR, CDR2 FQNEAQ (reference sequence). The CDR3 loop spans 15 amino acids. The CDR3 DNA reads TGTGCCAGCAGCTTAGTGGGGACAGACCAAGAGACCCAGTACTTC. It translates to CASSLVGTDQETQYF.

This clonotype was counted only a few times. The rearrangement uses TRBV4-1 and TRBJ2-1; 8 bases match TRBD2. J gave up 2 bases and V 2 bases, and 5 bases lay outside the gene matches. Germline CDR1 MGHRA, CDR2 YSYEKL. The CDR3 runs to 16 residues. The CDR3 sequence: CASSQPGLVAYNEQFF. CDR3 coding DNA: TGCGCCAGCAGCCAACCGGGACTAGTCGCCTACAATGAGCAGTTCTTC.

The gene calls are TRBV7-8 and TRBJ1-1; no firm D call. Trimming cost V 5 bases and J 4 bases, with 11 bases left between them. This CDR3 contains 13 residues. Germline V gives CDR1 SGHVS, CDR2 FQNEAQ. The CDR3 region has the DNA TGTGCCAGCAGCCCTCGGTGGGCCACTGAAGCTTTCTTT. Encoded protein: CASSPRWATEAFF.

This clonotype came up many times. The chain links TRBV7-9 to TRBJ2-1, with 12 bases matching TRBD2. Unmatched junction bases numbered 6, after V lost 5 bases and J lost 7 bases. Germline CDR1 reads SEHNR; CDR2 reads FQNEAQ (reference sequence). The CDR3 runs to 15 residues. CDR3 sequence (DNA): TGTGCCAGCAGCCCTCTAGCGGGAGGGCGTAATGAGCAGTTCTTC. It encodes CASSPLAGGRNEQFF.

CDR3 protein: CASSFKAGPPNEQYF. The CDR3 coding sequence is TGCGCCAGCAGCTTTAAGGCGGGGCCCCCCAACGAGCAGTACTTC. The rearrangement joins TRBV5-1 to TRBJ2-7; possibly TRBD2 for D (6 bases). V lost 2 bases and J lost 5, with 17 bases in between. The CDR3 runs 15 residues. The germline CDR1 and CDR2 sequences are SGHRS and YFSETQ.

This clonotype occurred a few times. The chain carries TRBV11-3 and TRBJ2-5; D possibly corresponds to TRBD2 (8 bases). CDR3 length: 17 residues. Germline V lookup: CDR1 SGHNT, CDR2 YENEEA. With 5 bases removed from V and 2 bases from J, the gap between germline ends came to 21 bases. The CDR3, as DNA: TGTGCCAGCAGCAAAAGGGGGCCCGGGACTAGACAAGAGACCCAGTACTTC. Encoded protein: CASSKRGPGTRQETQYF.

This clonotype was counted many times. J is TRBJ2-1 and V is TRBV25-1, with D unclear. The V end lost 3 bases, the J end lost 3 bases, and 6 bases lay between the germline ends. The CDR3 totals 13 residues. Germline lookup yields CDR1 MGHDK and CDR2 SYGVNS. The CDR3 here is CASSEWGYNEQFF. The CDR3 bases are TGTGCCAGCAGTGAGTGGGGCTACAATGAGCAGTTCTTC.

This clonotype was seen a few times. The rearrangement uses TRBV4-1 and TRBJ2-7, with D unresolved. The germline V gene encodes CDR1 MGHRA and CDR2 YSYEKL. The V end was cut by 10 bases, the J end by 4 bases, with 8 bases between. There are 10 residues in the CDR3. The DNA of the CDR3 is TGCGCCACCATCACATACGAGCAGTACTTC. Amino acids: CATITYEQYF.

This clonotype was counted only a few times. The chain recombines TRBV20-1 with TRBJ2-1; weak D call: TRBD2 (6 bases). Trimming cost V 0 bases and J 4 bases, with 16 bases left between them. This CDR3 has 16 amino acids. Looked up from germline, CDR1 is DFQATT and CDR2 is SNEGSKA (reference sequence). The CDR3, as DNA: TGCAGTGCTAGAGACCGGGACTGGCGAAGGTACAATGAGCAGTTCTTC. It is translated as CSARDRDWRRYNEQFF.

The chain is built from TRBV7-9 and TRBJ2-1; D is tentatively TRBD1 or TRBD2 (5 bases each). Trimming stripped 5 bases from V and 2 bases from J, with 13 bases between. This CDR3 has 15 amino acids. Germline V lookup: CDR1 SEHNR, CDR2 FQNEAQ (reference sequence). The CDR3 region has the DNA TGTGCCAGCAGCCTCCGGGACGGAACCTACAATGAGCAGTTCTTC. Translation gives CASSLRDGTYNEQFF.

This clonotype showed up just a few times. The J gene is TRBJ2-1, the V gene TRBV7-2, with 9 bases lining up with TRBD2. The CDR3 extends over 17 amino acids. The V and J ends lost 5 bases and 4 bases, in that order; junction bases with no gene match: 12. Germline V gives CDR1 SGHTA, CDR2 FQGNSA. As DNA, the CDR3 is TGTGCCAGCAGCCCCAGGAGCGGAGCGGGAGGTTACAATGAGCAGTTCTTC. Translating gives CASSPRSGAGGYNEQFF.

The table lists this clonotype with many counts. The V call is TRBV5-1, the J call TRBJ2-1; 8 nucleotides align to TRBD2. Germline V lookup: CDR1 SGHRS, CDR2 YFSETQ. V was clipped by 0 bases and J by 0 bases; unmatched bases: 8. The CDR3 covers 18 residues. The CDR3 region has the DNA TGCGCCAGCAGCTTGGGGTCCCTAGCGGGCCTCTCCTACAATGAGCAGTTCTTC. Its protein product is CASSLGSLAGLSYNEQFF.

This clonotype was picked up a small number of times. J is TRBJ2-1 and V is TRBV11-2, with 16 bases lining up with TRBD2. This CDR3 spans 16 amino acids. Germline loops: CDR1 SGHAT, CDR2 FQNNGV. Losses at the gene ends were 6 bases for V and 10 bases for J; bases not matched to a gene: 9. CDR3 loop: CASREPGLAGGGEQFF. The CDR3 DNA is TGTGCCAGCAGAGAACCGGGACTAGCGGGAGGGGGCGAGCAGTTCTTC.

This rearrangement joins TRBV5-1 to TRBJ2-5, with TRBD1 as a possible D gene (5 bases). The CDR3 consists of 15 residues. Germline CDR1 and CDR2: SGHRS and YFSETQ. V lost 1 base and J 3 bases, leaving 13 bases between the germline ends. The CDR3 here is CASSLYGQFEETQYF. For the CDR3, the DNA is TGCGCCAGCAGCTTGTATGGACAATTCGAAGAGACCCAGTACTTC. The entire variable domain, with the rest obtained from reference TRBV5-1 and TRBJ2-5, is as follows: KAGVTQTPRYLIKTRGQQVTLSCSPISGHRSVSWYQQTPGQGLQFLFEYFSETQRNKGNFPGRFSGRQFSNSRSEMNVSTLELGDSALYLCASSLYGQFEETQYFGPGTRLLVL.

The rearrangement joins TRBV12-3 or TRBV12-4 to TRBJ1-5; no reliable D call. Trimming left V 5 bases short and J 7 bases short, with 9 bases between. The CDR3 runs to 12 residues. As DNA, the CDR3 is TGTGCCAGCAGTCCCCCCCTCCAGCCCCAGCATTTT. It is translated as CASSPPLQPQHF.

This chain uses TRBV12-3 or TRBV12-4 with TRBJ1-2; D remains ambiguous. The CDR3 has 14 amino acids. Between the trimmed V and J ends, which lost 5 bases and 4 bases, there was a span of 14 bases. CDR3 nucleotides: TGTGCCAGCAGTCCAGATGACGGACTCTATGGCTACACCTTC. Translated: CASSPDDGLYGYTF.

This clonotype has just a few counts. V gene TRBV4-1 combines with J gene TRBJ2-7, with D possibly matching TRBD1 (5 bases). The germline V gene has CDR1 MGHRA and CDR2 YSYEKL. CDR3 length equals 15 residues. V lost 3 bases, J lost 0 bases, and 12 bases lay in between. This CDR3 is CASSQTDSNSYEQYF. The CDR3 DNA reads as TGCGCCAGCAGCCAGACCGACAGTAACTCCTACGAGCAGTACTTC.

The V gene is TRBV5-1, the J gene TRBJ2-5; possibly TRBD1 for D (5 bases). Germline-derived CDR1 and CDR2 are SGHRS and YFSETQ. The CDR3 runs to 15 residues. Trimming removed 5 bases from V and 2 bases from J, with 16 bases in between. The CDR3 nucleotides read TGCGCCAGCAGAACAGGCGAATTACGACAAGAGACCCAGTACTTC. This translates into CASRTGELRQETQYF.

The chain employs TRBV9 and TRBJ2-5, with a weak D call TRBD2 (6 bases). V shed 1 base and J shed 3 bases, with 13 bases lying between them. This CDR3 is 15 amino acids long. The V gene's germline CDR1 is SGDLS and CDR2 YYNGEE. The CDR3 bases are TGTGCCAGCAGCGTACGGGGGTCATCAGAAGAGACCCAGTACTTC. The encoded protein is CASSVRGSSEETQYF.

J is TRBJ2-1 and V is TRBV20-1; 7 bases are a match to TRBD2. The trim removed 1 base at V and 8 bases at J, leaving 5 bases unmatched. Per germline, CDR1 DFQATT and CDR2 SNEGSKA (reference sequence). The CDR3 has 13 residues. The DNA of the CDR3 is TGCAGTGCTAGAGGTGCTAGCGGCGATGAGCAGTTCTTC. Its translation: CSARGASGDEQFF.